This T cell receptor (beta chain) was documented in a study of T cells in Graves' hyperthyroidism and ophthalmopathy. Study results and caveats: Ophthalmopathy, as predicted by the model, came a median roughly 6.5 months after the prediction.

TCR beta CDR3 regions were amplified from RNA transcripts. The HTBI primer set drove a first-round RT-PCR of the TCR CDR3. TCRdb re-derived calls from the multiplex PCR reads in MiXCR, one entry per CDR3 protein. This table holds 300,000 to 400,000 distinct CDR3 sequences, roughly 21% found once. This clonotype was counted ten times or more. No antigen is known for it. Graves' hyperthyroidism without ophthalmopathy progression within 18 months was termed stable. Uncontrolled infection, other autoimmune disease, pregnancy and lactation each barred patients from inclusion. CDR1 is SGDLS, CDR2 YYNGEE, per germline. This CDR3 is built from 17 residues. V was clipped by 1 base and J by 7 bases; unmatched bases: 10.

The rearrangement joins TRBV9 to TRBJ2-1; 11 bases align to TRBD2. The origin of this receptor is a woman in her forties or fifties with Graves' hyperthyroidism. What was sequenced was blood. The CDR3 coding sequence is TGTGCCAGCAGCGTATCTATCCTAGCGGGAGGAAGAAATGAGCAGTTCTTC. Its translation: CASSVSILAGGRNEQFF.